This T cell receptor beta chain was sequenced for a study of tumor and adjacent non-tumor tissue in lung cancer. About the research overall: The cohort had 12 adenocarcinoma, a couple of squamous cell and 1 small cell patients. Aged roughly 30 to 85 years, patients included about 11 men and 4 to 6 women with stage I to III disease.

This clonotype has more than one count but fewer than ten. This CDR3 has 12 residues. Trimming stripped 2 bases from V and 7 bases from J, with 12 bases between. CDR1 GTSNPN and CDR2 SVGIG come from the germline V gene (reference sequence). RNA was extracted from bulk tissue without any cell sorting. Three rounds of nested PCR, following a modified ARM-PCR protocol, produced the TCRbeta library. TCRdb reprocessed the multiplex PCR reads via MiXCR and lists one record per CDR3 protein. The table lists 68,000 or so distinct CDR3 sequences, 55% to 75% of them singletons. Sequenced material: lung tumor tissue. The clonotype originates from a man aged 45 to 65 with non-small cell lung cancer. The gene calls are TRBV30 and TRBJ2-7; a possible D gene is TRBD1 (6 bases). CDR3 region: CAWSIQGWEQYF. DNA for the CDR3: TGTGCCTGGAGTATACAGGGATGGGAGCAGTACTTC. The full variable domain, its missing parts supplied by reference TRBV30 and TRBJ2-7, is SQTIHQWPATLVQPVGSPLSLECTVEGTSNPNLYWYRQAAGRGLQLLFYSVGIGQISSEVPQNLSASRPQDRQFILSSKKLLLSDSGFYLCAWSIQGWEQYFGPGTRLTVT.